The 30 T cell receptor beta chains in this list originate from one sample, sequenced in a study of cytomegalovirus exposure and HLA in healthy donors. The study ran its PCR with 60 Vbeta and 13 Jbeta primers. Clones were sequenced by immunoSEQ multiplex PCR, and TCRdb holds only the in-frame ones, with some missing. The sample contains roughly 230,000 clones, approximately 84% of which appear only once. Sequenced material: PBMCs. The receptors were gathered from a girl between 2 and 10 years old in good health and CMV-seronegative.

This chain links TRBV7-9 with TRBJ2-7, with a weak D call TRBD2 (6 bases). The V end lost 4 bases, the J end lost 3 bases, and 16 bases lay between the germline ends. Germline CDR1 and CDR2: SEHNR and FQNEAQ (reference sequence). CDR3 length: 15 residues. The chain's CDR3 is CASSSLPGERYEQYF. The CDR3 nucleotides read TGTGCCAGCAGCTCCCTCCCGGGGGAGCGCTACGAGCAGTACTTC.

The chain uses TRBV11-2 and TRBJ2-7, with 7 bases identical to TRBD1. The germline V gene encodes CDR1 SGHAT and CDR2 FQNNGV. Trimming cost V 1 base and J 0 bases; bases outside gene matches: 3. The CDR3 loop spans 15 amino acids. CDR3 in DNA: TGTGCCAGCAGCTTAGCACAGGGGCCCTCCTACGAGCAGTACTTC. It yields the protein CASSLAQGPSYEQYF.

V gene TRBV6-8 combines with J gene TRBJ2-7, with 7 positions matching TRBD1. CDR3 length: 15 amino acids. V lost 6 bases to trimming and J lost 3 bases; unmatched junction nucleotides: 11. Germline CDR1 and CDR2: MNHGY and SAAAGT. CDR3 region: CASSQGGKTGYEQYF. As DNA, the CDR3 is TGTGCCAGCAGCCAAGGGGGCAAGACCGGCTACGAGCAGTACTTC.

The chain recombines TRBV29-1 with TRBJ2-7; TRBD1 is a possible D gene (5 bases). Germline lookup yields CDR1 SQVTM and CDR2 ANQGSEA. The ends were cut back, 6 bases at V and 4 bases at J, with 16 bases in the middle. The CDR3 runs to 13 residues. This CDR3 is CSVTSGIGYEQYF. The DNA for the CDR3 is TGCAGCGTCACCTCAGGGATTGGGTACGAGCAGTACTTC.

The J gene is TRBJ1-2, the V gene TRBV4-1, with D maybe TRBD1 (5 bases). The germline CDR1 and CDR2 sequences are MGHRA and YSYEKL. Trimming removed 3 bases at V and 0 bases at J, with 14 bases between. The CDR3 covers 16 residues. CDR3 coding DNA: TGCGCCAGCAGCCAGCAGGGTTCCAGAGCTAACTATGGCTACACCTTC. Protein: CASSQQGSRANYGYTF.

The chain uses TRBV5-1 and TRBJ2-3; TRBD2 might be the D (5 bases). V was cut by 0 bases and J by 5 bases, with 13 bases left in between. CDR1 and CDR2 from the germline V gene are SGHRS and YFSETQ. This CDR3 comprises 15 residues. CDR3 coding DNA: TGCGCCAGCAGCTTGGGTGGACTCGCGGTAGATACGCAGTATTTT. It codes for CASSLGGLAVDTQYF. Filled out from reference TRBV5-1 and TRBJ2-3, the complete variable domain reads KAGVTQTPRYLIKTRGQQVTLSCSPISGHRSVSWYQQTPGQGLQFLFEYFSETQRNKGNFPGRFSGRQFSNSRSEMNVSTLELGDSALYLCASSLGGLAVDTQYFGPGTRLTVL.

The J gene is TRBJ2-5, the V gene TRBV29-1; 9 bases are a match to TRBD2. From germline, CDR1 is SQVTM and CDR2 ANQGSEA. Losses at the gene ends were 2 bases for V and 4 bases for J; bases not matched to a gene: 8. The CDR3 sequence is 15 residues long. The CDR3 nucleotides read TGCAGCGTTGAACCCCGACTAGCGGAAGGAGAGACCCAGTACTTC. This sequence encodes CSVEPRLAEGETQYF.

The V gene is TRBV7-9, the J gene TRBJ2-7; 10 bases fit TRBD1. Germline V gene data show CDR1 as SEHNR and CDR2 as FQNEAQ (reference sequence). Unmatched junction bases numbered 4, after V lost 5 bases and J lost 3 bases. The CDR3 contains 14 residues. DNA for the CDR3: TGTGCCAGCAGCGGGGACAGGGGACACTACGAGCAGTACTTC. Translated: CASSGDRGHYEQYF.

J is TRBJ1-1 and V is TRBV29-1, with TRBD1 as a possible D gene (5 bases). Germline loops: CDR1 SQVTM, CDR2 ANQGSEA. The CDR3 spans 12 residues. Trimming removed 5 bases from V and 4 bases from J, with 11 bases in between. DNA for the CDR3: TGCAGCGTTTCCAGACAGCTCACTGAAGCTTTCTTT. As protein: CSVSRQLTEAFF.

The CDR3 protein is CASPAQGATEAFF. CDR3 bases: TGTGCCAGCCCCGCTCAGGGGGCCACTGAAGCTTTCTTT. This chain joins TRBV6-1 and TRBJ1-1; 8 positions agree with TRBD1. The CDR3 runs 13 residues. The V gene's germline CDR1 is MNHNS and CDR2 SASEGT. V lost 8 bases and J lost 4; bases outside the gene matches: 6.

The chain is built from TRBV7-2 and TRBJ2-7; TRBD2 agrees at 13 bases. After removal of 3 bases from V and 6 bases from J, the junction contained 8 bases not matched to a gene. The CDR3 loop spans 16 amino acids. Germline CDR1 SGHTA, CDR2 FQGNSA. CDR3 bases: TGTGCCAGCAGCTTCACCTGGACTAGCGGGAGCGCCGAGCAGTACTTC. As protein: CASSFTWTSGSAEQYF.

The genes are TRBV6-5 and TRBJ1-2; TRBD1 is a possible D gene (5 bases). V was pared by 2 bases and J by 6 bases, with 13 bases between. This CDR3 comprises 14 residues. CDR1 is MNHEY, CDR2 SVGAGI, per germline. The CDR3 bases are TGTGCCAGCAGTTACGGGGGGGTCGGGAATGGCTACACCTTC. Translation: CASSYGGVGNGYTF.

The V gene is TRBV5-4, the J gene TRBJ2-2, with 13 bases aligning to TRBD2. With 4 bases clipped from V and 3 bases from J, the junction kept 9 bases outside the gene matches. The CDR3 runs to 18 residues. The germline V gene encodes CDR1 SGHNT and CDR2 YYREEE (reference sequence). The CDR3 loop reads CASSPGLAGVTDTGELFF. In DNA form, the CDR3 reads TGTGCCAGCAGCCCCGGACTAGCGGGAGTGACGGACACCGGGGAGCTGTTTTTT. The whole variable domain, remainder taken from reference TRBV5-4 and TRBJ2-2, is ETGVTQSPTHLIKTRGQQVTLRCSSQSGHNTVSWYQQALGQGPQFIFQYYREEENGRGNFPPRFSGLQFPNYSSELNVNALELDDSALYLCASSPGLAGVTDTGELFFGEGSRLTVL.

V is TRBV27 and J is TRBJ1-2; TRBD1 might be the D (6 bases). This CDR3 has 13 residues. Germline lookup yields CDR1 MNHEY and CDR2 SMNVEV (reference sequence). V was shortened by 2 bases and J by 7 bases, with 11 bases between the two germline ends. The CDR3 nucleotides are TGTGCCAGCAGTTTAAGTTTAGGGGGTGGCTACACCTTC. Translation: CASSLSLGGGYTF.

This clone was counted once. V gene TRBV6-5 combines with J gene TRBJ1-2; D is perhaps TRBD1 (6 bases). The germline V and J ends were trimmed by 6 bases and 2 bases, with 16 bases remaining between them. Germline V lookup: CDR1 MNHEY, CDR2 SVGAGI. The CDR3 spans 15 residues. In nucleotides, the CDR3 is TGTGCCAGCAGCTATGGACAGAAGAGCAACTATGGCTACACCTTC. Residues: CASSYGQKSNYGYTF.

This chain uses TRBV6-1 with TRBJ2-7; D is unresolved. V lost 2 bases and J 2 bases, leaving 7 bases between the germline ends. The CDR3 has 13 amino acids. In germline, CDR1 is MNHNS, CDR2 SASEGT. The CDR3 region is CASSELTAYEQYF. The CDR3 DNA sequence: TGTGCCAGCAGTGAACTAACGGCCTACGAGCAGTACTTC.

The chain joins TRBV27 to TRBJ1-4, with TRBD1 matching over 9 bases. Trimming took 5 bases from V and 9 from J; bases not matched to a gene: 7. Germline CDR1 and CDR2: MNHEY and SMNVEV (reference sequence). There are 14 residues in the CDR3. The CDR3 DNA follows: TGTGCCAGCAGTCACGACAGGGGGATGAAAAAACTGTTTTTT. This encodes CASSHDRGMKKLFF.

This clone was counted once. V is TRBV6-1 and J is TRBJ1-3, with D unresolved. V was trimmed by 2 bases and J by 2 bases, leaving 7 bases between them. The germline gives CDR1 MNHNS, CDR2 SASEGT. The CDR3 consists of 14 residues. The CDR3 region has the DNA TGTGCCAGCAGTGAACGGGATACTGGAAACACCATATATTTT. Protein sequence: CASSERDTGNTIYF.

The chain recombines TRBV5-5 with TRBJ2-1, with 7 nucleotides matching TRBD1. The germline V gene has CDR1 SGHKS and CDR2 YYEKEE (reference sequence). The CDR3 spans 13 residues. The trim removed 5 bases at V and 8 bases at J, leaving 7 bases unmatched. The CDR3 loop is CASRPTGLDEQFF. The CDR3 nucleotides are TGTGCCAGCAGACCGACAGGGTTGGATGAGCAGTTCTTC. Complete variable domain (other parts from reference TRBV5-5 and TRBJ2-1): DAGVTQSPTHLIKTRGQQVTLRCSPISGHKSVSWYQQVLGQGPQFIFQYYEKEERGRGNFPDRFSARQFPNYSSELNVNALLLGDSALYLCASRPTGLDEQFFGPGTRLTVL.

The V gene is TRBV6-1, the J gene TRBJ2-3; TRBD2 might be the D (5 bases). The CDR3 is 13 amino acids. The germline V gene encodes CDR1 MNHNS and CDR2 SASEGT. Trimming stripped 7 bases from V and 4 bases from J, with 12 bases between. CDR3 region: CASTYGVPDTQYF. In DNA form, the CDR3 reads TGTGCCAGCACGTACGGGGTTCCAGATACGCAGTATTTT.

The CDR3 coding sequence is TGTGCCACCAGCTCGCGCGGGGGGATCTCCTACGAGCAGTACTTC. Amino acid sequence: CATSSRGGISYEQYF. This chain connects TRBV15 to TRBJ2-7, with 8 bases identical to TRBD2. CDR1 LNHNV and CDR2 YYDKDF come from the germline V gene (reference sequence). V lost 5 bases and J lost 0; bases outside the gene matches: 6. CDR3 size: 15 residues.

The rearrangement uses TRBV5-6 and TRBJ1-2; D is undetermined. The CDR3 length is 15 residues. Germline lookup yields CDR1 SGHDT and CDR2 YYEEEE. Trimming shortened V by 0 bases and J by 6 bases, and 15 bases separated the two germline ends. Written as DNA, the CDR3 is TGTGCCAGCAGCTTGGCCAATCCGGGTCCGGATGGCTACACCTTC. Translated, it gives CASSLANPGPDGYTF.

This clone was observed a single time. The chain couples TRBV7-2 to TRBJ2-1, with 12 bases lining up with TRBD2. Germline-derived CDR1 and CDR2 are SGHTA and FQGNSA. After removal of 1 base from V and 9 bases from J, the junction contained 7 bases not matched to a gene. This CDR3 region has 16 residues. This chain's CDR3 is CASSLVGLAGGPEQFF. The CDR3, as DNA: TGTGCCAGCAGCTTAGTTGGCCTAGCGGGGGGGCCTGAGCAGTTCTTC.

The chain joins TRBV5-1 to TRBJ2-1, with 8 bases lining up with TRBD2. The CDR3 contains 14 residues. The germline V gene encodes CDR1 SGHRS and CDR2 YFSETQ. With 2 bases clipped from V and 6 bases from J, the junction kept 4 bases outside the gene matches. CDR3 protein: CASSLAGASNEQFF. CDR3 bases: TGCGCCAGCAGCTTAGCGGGGGCCTCCAATGAGCAGTTCTTC.

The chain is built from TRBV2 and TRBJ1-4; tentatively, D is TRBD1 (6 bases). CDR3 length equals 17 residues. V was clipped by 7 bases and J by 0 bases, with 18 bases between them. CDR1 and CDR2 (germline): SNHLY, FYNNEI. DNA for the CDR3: TGTGCCAGCAACCTAATAACCGGGACACCAACTAATGAAAAACTGTTTTTT. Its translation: CASNLITGTPTNEKLFF.

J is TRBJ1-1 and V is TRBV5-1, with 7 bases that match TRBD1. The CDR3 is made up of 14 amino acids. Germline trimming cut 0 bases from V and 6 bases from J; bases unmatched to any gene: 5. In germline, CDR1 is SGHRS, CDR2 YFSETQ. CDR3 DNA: TGCGCCAGCAGCTTGGGGCAGGGGGGCGCTGAAGCTTTCTTT. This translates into CASSLGQGGAEAFF.

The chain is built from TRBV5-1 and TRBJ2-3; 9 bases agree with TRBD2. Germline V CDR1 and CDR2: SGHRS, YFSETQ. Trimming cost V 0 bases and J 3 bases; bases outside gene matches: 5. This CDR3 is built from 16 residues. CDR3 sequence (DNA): TGCGCCAGCAGCTTGGTATTAGCGGGGGATACAGATACGCAGTATTTT. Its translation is CASSLVLAGDTDTQYF.

This chain's CDR3 is CASRYAQGVGTEAFF. The CDR3 DNA sequence: TGTGCCAGCAGGTATGCACAGGGCGTCGGGACTGAAGCTTTCTTT. This chain connects TRBV5-8 to TRBJ1-1, with a tentative D call TRBD1 (6 bases). V was shortened by 5 bases and J by 5 bases, with 19 bases between the two germline ends. Looked up from germline, CDR1 is SGHTS and CDR2 is YDEGEE. This CDR3 comprises 15 residues.

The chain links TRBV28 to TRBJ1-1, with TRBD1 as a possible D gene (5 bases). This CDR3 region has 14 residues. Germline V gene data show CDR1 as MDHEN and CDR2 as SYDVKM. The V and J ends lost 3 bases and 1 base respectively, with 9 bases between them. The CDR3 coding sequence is TGTGCCAGCAGTTTCAAGGGGCCGAACACTGAAGCTTTCTTT. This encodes CASSFKGPNTEAFF.

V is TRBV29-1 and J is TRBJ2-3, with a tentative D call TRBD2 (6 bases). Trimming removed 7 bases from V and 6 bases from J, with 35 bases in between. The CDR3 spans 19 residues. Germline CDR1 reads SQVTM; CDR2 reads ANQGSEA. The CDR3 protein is CSATFAGRPLPSRGDTQYF. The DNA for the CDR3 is TGCAGCGCAACCTTCGCGGGACGACCCCTACCCTCCCGCGGGGATACGCAGTATTTT.